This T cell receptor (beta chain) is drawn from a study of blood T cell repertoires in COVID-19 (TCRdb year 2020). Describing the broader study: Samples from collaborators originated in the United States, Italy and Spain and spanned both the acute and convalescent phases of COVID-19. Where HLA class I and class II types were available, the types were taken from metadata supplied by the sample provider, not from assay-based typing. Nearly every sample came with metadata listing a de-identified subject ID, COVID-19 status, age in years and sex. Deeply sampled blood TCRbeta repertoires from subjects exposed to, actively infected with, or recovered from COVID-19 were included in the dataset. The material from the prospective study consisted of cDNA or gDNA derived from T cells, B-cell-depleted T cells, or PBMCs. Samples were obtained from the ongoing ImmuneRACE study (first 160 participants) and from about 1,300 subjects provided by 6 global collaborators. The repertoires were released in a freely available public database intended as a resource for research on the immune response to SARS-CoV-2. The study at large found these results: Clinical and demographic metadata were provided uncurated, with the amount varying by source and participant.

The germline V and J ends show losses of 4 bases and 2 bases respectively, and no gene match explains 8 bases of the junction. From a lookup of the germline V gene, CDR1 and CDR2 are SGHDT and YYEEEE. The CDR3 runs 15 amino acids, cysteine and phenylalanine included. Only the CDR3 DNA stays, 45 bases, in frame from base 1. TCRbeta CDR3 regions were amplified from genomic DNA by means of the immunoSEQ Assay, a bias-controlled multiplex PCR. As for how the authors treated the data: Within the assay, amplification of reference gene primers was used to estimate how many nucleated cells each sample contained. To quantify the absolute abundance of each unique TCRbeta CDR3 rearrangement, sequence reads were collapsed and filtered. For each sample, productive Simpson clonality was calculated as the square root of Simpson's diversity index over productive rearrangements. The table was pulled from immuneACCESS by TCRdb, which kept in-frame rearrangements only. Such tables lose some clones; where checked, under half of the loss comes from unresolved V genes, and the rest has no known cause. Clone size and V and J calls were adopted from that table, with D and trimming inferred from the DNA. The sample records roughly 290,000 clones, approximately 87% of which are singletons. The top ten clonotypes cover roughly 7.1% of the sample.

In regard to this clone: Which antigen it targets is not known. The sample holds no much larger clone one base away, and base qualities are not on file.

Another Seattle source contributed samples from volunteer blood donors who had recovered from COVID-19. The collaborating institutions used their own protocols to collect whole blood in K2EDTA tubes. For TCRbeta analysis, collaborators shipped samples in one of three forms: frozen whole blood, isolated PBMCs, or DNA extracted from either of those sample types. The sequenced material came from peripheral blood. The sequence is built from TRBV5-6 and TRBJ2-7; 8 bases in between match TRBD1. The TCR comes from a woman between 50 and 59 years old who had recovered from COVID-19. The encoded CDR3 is CASSAAGTGTYEQYF. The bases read TGTGCCAGCAGCGCGGCCGGGACAGGTACCTACGAGCAGTACTTC.